The rows below give T cell receptor beta chains drawn from one sample of a study of shared clonotypes between healthy human individuals. The method was immunoSEQ multiplex PCR; TCRdb's version includes in-frame clones alone and lacks a portion of them. The sample includes about 2 million clones, around 96% seen only once; the top ten take about 1.1%. Sequencing used naive CD8+ T cells sorted from blood. The receptors stem from a man aged 18 to 30 in good health. The CDR3 runs from the conserved cysteine through the conserved F or W. Each record gives: J gene, V gene, D gene, clone size, CDR3 DNA, CDR3 protein. D genes are given only for firm matches. A clone size is listed for some rows: how often the clone was seen (once, few, many), or a class if it is expanded.

TRBJ2-5 TRBV27 TRBD2 - TGTGCCAGCGGAAGACTAGCGCAAGAGACCCAGTACTTC CASGRLAQETQYF
TRBJ1-4 TRBV4-3 - - TGCGCCAGCAGCCAATTATGGAGCCGGGCGACTGAAAAACTGTTTTTT CASSQLWSRATEKLFF
TRBJ1-3 TRBV7-9 - - TGTGCCAGCGGGCAGACAGACTCTGGAAACACCATATATTTT CASGQTDSGNTIYF
TRBJ2-5 TRBV5-1 TRBD2 - TGCGCCAGCAGCTTGGCGGGACTAGATCAGACCCAGTACTTC CASSLAGLDQTQYF
TRBJ1-1 TRBV6-5 - - TGTGCCAGCAGTTACGCTGAAGGGAACACTGAAGCTTTCTTT CASSYAEGNTEAFF
TRBJ1-1 TRBV28 - - TGTGCCAGCAGTTTTGGGGGGACTGAAGCTTTCTTT CASSFGGTEAFF
TRBJ1-1 TRBV2 - - TGTGCCAGCAGGGGATCGGGCACTGAAGCTTTCTTT CASRGSGTEAFF
TRBJ1-5 TRBV27 - - TGTGCCAGCAGTCCTCGGACAGTTTCTCAGCCCCAGCATTTT CASSPRTVSQPQHF
TRBJ2-1 TRBV7-9 - once TGTGCCAGCAGCCAACCGGATAGCTCCTACAATGAGCAGTTCTTC CASSQPDSSYNEQFF
TRBJ2-5 TRBV10-3 - - TGTGCCATCAGTGATCCGGCCGGGTGGGAGACCCAGTACTTC CAISDPAGWETQYF
TRBJ2-7 TRBV5-6 - - TGTGCCAGCAGCTTACCCGGGACCTACGAGCAGTACTTC CASSLPGTYEQYF
TRBJ2-7 TRBV5-1 TRBD2 - TGCGCCAGCAGCTTGGGGCTAGCGGGAGGGCCCAGCTCCTACGAGCAGTACTTC CASSLGLAGGPSSYEQYF
TRBJ1-1 TRBV11-2 - - TGTGCCAGCAGCTCCCACGGCCCGTCCAGAGCTTTCTTT CASSSHGPSRAFF
TRBJ1-2 TRBV28 TRBD1 once TGTGCCAGCAGTTTCTCGGACAGGGCCCTGCGCTATGGCTACACCTTC CASSFSDRALRYGYTF
TRBJ2-7 TRBV19 - - TGTGCCAGTAGTATAGAAACGGGCGAGCAGTACTTC CASSIETGEQYF
TRBJ2-2 TRBV10-1 TRBD1 - TGCGCCAGCAGCCGACAGGGGTTAGCCGAGAACACCGGGGAGCTGTTTTTT CASSRQGLAENTGELFF
TRBJ2-5 TRBV5-6 - - TGTGCCAGCAGCTTGCCCGGGGCGGTGGGGGAGACCCAGTACTTC CASSLPGAVGETQYF
TRBJ2-7 TRBV4-3 - - TGCGCCAGCAGCCACGCCGCTCTTGTGGAGGCTAGCTCCTACGAGCAGTACTTC CASSHAALVEASSYEQYF
TRBJ2-3 TRBV5-3 - - TGTGCCAGAAGCTTGAGGGGTCCCACAGATACGCAGTATTTT CARSLRGPTDTQYF
TRBJ2-2 TRBV9 TRBD2 - TGTGCCAGCAGCGCTATGACTAGCGGGATAGTCACCGGGGAGCTGTTTTTT CASSAMTSGIVTGELFF
TRBJ2-7 TRBV18 TRBD1 - TGTGCCAGCGCAAGCCGGGACAGACCCTACGAGCAGTACTTC CASASRDRPYEQYF
TRBJ2-7 TRBV28 - - TGTGCCAGCAGTTTCCGGGGTCGCTCCTACGAGCAGTACTTC CASSFRGRSYEQYF
TRBJ1-2 TRBV30 - - TGTGCCTGGAGTGTAGGGGGTGTCTATGGCTACACCTTC CAWSVGGVYGYTF
TRBJ1-5 TRBV5-4 - - TGTGCCAGCAGTCAGCACGGTAGCAATCAGCCCCAGCATTTT CASSQHGSNQPQHF
TRBJ2-7 TRBV4-3 - - TGCGCCAGCAGCCAAGATCAAGAGGGGCCGGGCTCCTACGAGCAGTACTTC CASSQDQEGPGSYEQYF
TRBJ2-7 TRBV7-2 TRBD1 - TGTGCCAGCAGCCTGGGACAGGGTTACTACGAGCAGTACTTC CASSLGQGYYEQYF
TRBJ2-5 TRBV2 - once TGTGCCAGCAGTGCAGAGCCAGGAGGTCTGGAGACCCAGTACTTC CASSAEPGGLETQYF
TRBJ2-1 TRBV28 TRBD2 - TGTGCCAGCATTAAATCACTAGCGGGAGGCAATGAGCAGTTCTTC CASIKSLAGGNEQFF
TRBJ2-5 TRBV28 - - TGTGCCAGCAGTTTGGGGGGGGACACCAAAGAGACCCAGTACTTC CASSLGGDTKETQYF
TRBJ2-3 TRBV4-3 TRBD2 once TGCGCCAGCAGCCAAGAAGCCCCTAGCGGGGAGGGGGATACGCAGTATTTT CASSQEAPSGEGDTQYF
TRBJ1-1 TRBV4-3 - - TGCGCCAGCAGCTTAGTTATGAACACTGAAGCTTTCTTT CASSLVMNTEAFF
TRBJ2-5 TRBV6-5 - - TGTGCCAGCAGTTGGCCTGGGGGGTCAGAGACCCAGTACTTC CASSWPGGSETQYF
TRBJ2-7 TRBV6-1 - - TGTGCCAGCAGCGACAGCGGCGAGCAGTACTTC CASSDSGEQYF
TRBJ2-7 TRBV28 - - TGTGCCAGCAGTTCAGCCGGGACCTACGAGCAGTACTTC CASSSAGTYEQYF
TRBJ2-7 TRBV5-6 - - TGTGCCAGCAGCCGCGATGAAGGTAACGAGCAGTACTTC CASSRDEGNEQYF
TRBJ2-7 TRBV27 TRBD1 - TGTGCCAGCTCAGGGGGCTTACAGCAGTACTTC CASSGGLQQYF
TRBJ2-2 TRBV18 TRBD2 - TGTGCCAGCTCAGAGACTAGCGGGGCAAACACCGGGGAGCTGTTTTTT CASSETSGANTGELFF
TRBJ2-7 TRBV4-1 TRBD1 - TGCGCCAGCAGCCAAGTGGGACAGGGGATATACGAGCAGTACTTC CASSQVGQGIYEQYF
TRBJ1-6 TRBV5-6 - - TGTGCCAGCAGCTTGTCATCCACTAATAATTCACCCCTCCACTTT CASSLSSTNNSPLHF
TRBJ2-6 TRBV30 TRBD1 - TGTGCGACGGCAGGGGGCTTTGGGGCCAACGTCCTGACTTTC CATAGGFGANVLTF
TRBJ2-7 TRBV7-9 - - TGTGCCAGCAGCCGGAGTGAAGGGGTAAACGAGCAGTACTTC CASSRSEGVNEQYF
TRBJ2-1 TRBV9 TRBD1 - TGTGCCAGCAGCGTAGGCGGGACAGGGGGTGATGAGCAGTTCTTC CASSVGGTGGDEQFF
TRBJ2-7 TRBV5-6 TRBD1 - TGTGCCAGCAGCCCGGGACAGGGATCCTACGAGCAGTACTTC CASSPGQGSYEQYF
TRBJ2-7 TRBV6-1 - - TGTGCCAGCAGTATCCAGTCCTACGAGCAGTACTTC CASSIQSYEQYF
TRBJ1-4 TRBV15 - - TGTGCCACCAGCAGAATGGGTGAAAAACTGTTTTTT CATSRMGEKLFF